This T cell receptor (beta chain) was retrieved from a study of early T cells in non-severe SARS-CoV-2 infection. The germline V gene has CDR1 ENHRY and CDR2 SYGVKD. The V end was cut by 4 bases, the J end by 7 bases, with 16 bases between. The CDR3 sequence is 14 residues long. TCRdb used MiXCR to reprocess the 5' RACE reads, holding one entry per CDR3 protein. Among about 38,000 distinct CDR3 sequences, less than 7% were seen once, and the ten largest hold about 25%. This chain links TRBV10-3 with TRBJ1-2; D possibly corresponds to TRBD1 (6 bases). This sample comprised whole blood, obtained at baseline. The source of this sequence is an adult who was a healthcare worker with PCR-confirmed SARS-CoV-2 infection or an uninfected control (not recorded which). CDR3 residues: CAISGSRVGAGYTF. The DNA for the CDR3 is TGTGCCATCAGTGGATCGCGCGTGGGGGCTGGCTACACCTTC.